These T cell receptor beta chains were read from a single sample in a study of cytomegalovirus exposure and HLA in healthy donors. The data were produced by immunoSEQ multiplex PCR, yet TCRdb's version contains in-frame clones alone and is incomplete. The table includes 97,000 or so clones, around 80% detected once. The sequencing input was PBMCs. The receptors shown here come from a man aged 35-49 years in good health and CMV-seronegative. Each CDR3 is given with its conserved first and last residue. D genes are given only for firm matches. Not all rows give a size; the values are once, few, many and, for expanded clones, a class.

d_call j_call v_call clone_size cdr3_aa cdr3_nt
TRBD1 TRBJ2-2 TRBV12-5 - CASGLVHLSRGRSTGELFF TGTGCTAGTGGTTTGGTACACCTGTCCAGGGGGCGGTCCACCGGGGAGCTGTTTTTT
- TRBJ2-2 TRBV18 - CASSPGQGISGELFF TGTGCCAGCTCACCAGGGCAGGGGATCAGCGGGGAGCTGTTTTTT
- TRBJ2-5 TRBV7-9 - CASSLAEAQETQYF TGTGCCAGCAGCTTAGCAGAAGCCCAAGAGACCCAGTACTTC
TRBD2 TRBJ2-7 TRBV10-3 - CAIRILAGEQYF TGTGCCATCAGGATTCTAGCGGGAGAGCAGTACTTC
- TRBJ1-6 TRBV5-1 - CASSLDLTENNSPLHF TGCGCCAGCAGCTTGGATCTAACAGAAAATAATTCACCCCTCCACTTT
TRBD1 TRBJ1-4 TRBV13 once CASSLRFGTGLEKLFF TGTGCCAGCAGCTTACGGTTCGGGACAGGGCTAGAAAAACTGTTTTTT
TRBD1 TRBJ2-2 TRBV5-6 - CASSFSGTGASTGELFF TGTGCCAGCAGCTTCTCCGGGACAGGGGCTTCCACCGGGGAGCTGTTTTTT
- TRBJ2-7 TRBV5-1 - CASSLGPGTYEQYF TGCGCCAGCAGCTTGGGTCCGGGGACCTACGAGCAGTACTTC
- TRBJ2-7 TRBV7-2 - CASSLIRVSYEQYF TGTGCCAGCAGCTTGATACGGGTCTCCTACGAGCAGTACTTC
- TRBJ1-3 TRBV4-2 - CASSQEIGSMGLIQSGNTIYF TGTGCCAGCAGCCAAGAAATAGGGTCGATGGGGCTAATCCAGTCTGGAAACACCATATATTTT
- TRBJ1-6 TRBV19 - CASSSVQAPNSPLHF TGTGCCAGTAGTTCGGTACAGGCCCCAAATTCACCCCTCCACTTT
- TRBJ1-4 TRBV2 few CASSPENEKLFF TGTGCCAGCAGTCCCGAGAATGAAAAACTGTTTTTT
TRBD1 TRBJ1-2 TRBV11-2 - CASSRSGGYGYTF TGTGCCAGCAGCCGATCAGGGGGCTATGGCTACACCTTC
- TRBJ1-2 TRBV7-2 - CASSFSPGPTF TGTGCCAGCAGCTTCTCGCCAGGGCCGACCTTC
TRBD1 TRBJ1-4 TRBV2 few CASSERQGVGKLFF TGTGCCAGCAGTGAGCGACAGGGGGTCGGAAAACTGTTTTTT
TRBD1 TRBJ1-2 TRBV10-3 - CAITETGGDFVYTF TGTGCCATCACCGAGACAGGGGGTGATTTTGTCTACACCTTC
- TRBJ1-2 TRBV6-5 - CASSYSGGAGSSGYTF TGTGCCAGCAGTTACTCAGGCGGGGCCGGGTCTAGTGGCTACACCTTC
TRBD1 TRBJ2-3 TRBV20-1 - CSASTGDTQYF TGCAGTGCTTCGACAGGGGATACGCAGTATTTT
TRBD1 TRBJ1-5 TRBV6-1 - CASRRDRYSNQPQHF TGTGCCAGCAGGAGGGACAGGTATAGCAATCAGCCCCAGCATTTT
TRBD1 TRBJ1-2 TRBV11-1 few CASSRQGANYGYTF TGTGCCAGCAGCAGACAGGGGGCGAACTATGGCTACACCTTC
- TRBJ1-2 TRBV4-3 few CASSQDPLDSNYGYTF TGCGCCAGCAGCCAAGACCCCCTCGACAGTAACTATGGCTACACCTTC
- TRBJ1-1 TRBV5-6 - CASSPGGSTEAFF TGTGCCAGCAGCCCCGGGGGTTCCACTGAAGCTTTCTTT
- TRBJ2-7 TRBV10-3 - CAISEISYEQYF TGTGCCATCAGTGAAATATCCTACGAGCAGTACTTC
- TRBJ2-7 TRBV27 - CASSLQALGTYEQYF TGTGCCAGCAGTTTACAGGCTCTCGGAACCTACGAGCAGTACTTC
TRBD1 TRBJ1-1 TRBV19 - CASSSDRLNTEAFF TGTGCCAGTAGTTCGGACAGGTTGAACACTGAAGCTTTCTTT
- TRBJ1-6 TRBV19 - CASRDYRESSYNSPLHF TGTGCCAGTAGAGATTACAGGGAGAGCTCCTATAATTCACCCCTCCACTTT
TRBD1 TRBJ1-1 TRBV7-2 once CASSLQGDLNTEAFF TGTGCCAGCAGCTTGCAGGGGGATTTGAACACTGAAGCTTTCTTT
- TRBJ1-5 TRBV5-1 - CASSLEQNQPQHF TGCGCCAGCAGCTTGGAACAGAATCAGCCCCAGCATTTT